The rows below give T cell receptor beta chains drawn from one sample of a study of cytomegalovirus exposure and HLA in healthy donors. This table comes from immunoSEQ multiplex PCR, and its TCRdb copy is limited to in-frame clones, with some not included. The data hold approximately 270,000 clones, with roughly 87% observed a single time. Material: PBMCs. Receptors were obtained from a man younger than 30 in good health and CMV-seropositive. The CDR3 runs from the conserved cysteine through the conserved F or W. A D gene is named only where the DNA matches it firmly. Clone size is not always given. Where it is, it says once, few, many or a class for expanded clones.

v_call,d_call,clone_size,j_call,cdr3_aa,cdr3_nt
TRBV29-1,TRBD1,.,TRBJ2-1,CSAKVRGQKSYNEQFF,TGCAGCGCAAAAGTCAGGGGGCAAAAGTCCTACAATGAGCAGTTCTTC
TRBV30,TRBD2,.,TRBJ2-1,CAWSVGGEGPDSSYNEQFF,TGTGCCTGGAGTGTCGGGGGGGAGGGCCCCGACTCGTCCTACAATGAGCAGTTCTTC
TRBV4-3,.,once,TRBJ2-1,CASSQEGQENYNEQFF,TGCGCCAGCAGCCAAGAAGGGCAGGAGAACTACAATGAGCAGTTCTTC
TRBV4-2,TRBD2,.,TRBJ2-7,CASSQGGGLAGGPGYEQYF,TGTGCCAGCAGCCAGGGGGGAGGACTAGCGGGAGGGCCTGGTTACGAGCAGTACTTC
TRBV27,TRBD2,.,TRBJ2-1,CASTSVAGGPYGEQFF,TGTGCCAGCACCTCAGTAGCGGGAGGGCCTTATGGTGAGCAGTTCTTC
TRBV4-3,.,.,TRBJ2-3,CASSQGLLYTDTQYF,TGCGCCAGCAGCCAAGGACTATTGTACACAGATACGCAGTATTTT
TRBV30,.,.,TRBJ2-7,CAWSSGSEQYF,TGTGCCTGGAGTTCCGGTTCCGAGCAGTACTTC
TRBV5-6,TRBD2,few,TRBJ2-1,CASKPSGRSNEQFF,TGTGCCAGCAAACCTAGCGGGAGATCCAATGAGCAGTTCTTC
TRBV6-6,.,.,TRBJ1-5,CASSHGRGSNQPQHF,TGTGCCAGCAGCCACGGCAGGGGAAGCAATCAGCCCCAGCATTTT
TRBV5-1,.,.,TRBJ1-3,CASSLGEISGNTIYF,TGCGCCAGCAGCTTGGGGGAGATCTCTGGAAACACCATATATTTT
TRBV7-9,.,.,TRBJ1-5,CASRQGINQPQHF,TGTGCCAGCAGGCAGGGGATCAATCAGCCCCAGCATTTT
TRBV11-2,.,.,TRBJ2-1,CASSLQGEQFF,TGTGCCAGCAGCTTACAGGGGGAGCAGTTCTTC
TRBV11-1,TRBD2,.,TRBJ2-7,CASSLGGSSYEQYF,TGTGCCAGCAGCTTAGGCGGGAGCTCCTACGAGCAGTACTTC
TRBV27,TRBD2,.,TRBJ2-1,CASSFEERGNEQFF,TGTGCCAGTTCCTTTGAGGAGCGGGGTAATGAGCAGTTCTTC
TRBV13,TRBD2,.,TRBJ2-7,CASSLAGGYEQYF,TGTGCCAGCAGCCTGGCGGGGGGGTACGAGCAGTACTTC
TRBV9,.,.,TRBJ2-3,CASSAFERSTDTQYF,TGTGCCAGCAGCGCCTTTGAGCGGAGCACAGATACGCAGTATTTT
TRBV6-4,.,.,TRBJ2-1,CASSNRHEQFF,TGTGCCAGCAGTAACAGACATGAGCAGTTCTTC
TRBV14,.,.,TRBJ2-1,CASSPSHNEQFF,TGTGCCAGCAGCCCGTCTCACAATGAGCAGTTCTTC
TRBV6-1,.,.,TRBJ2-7,CASSPQDTSYEQYF,TGTGCCAGCAGTCCCCAGGACACCTCCTACGAGCAGTACTTC
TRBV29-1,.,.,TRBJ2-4,CSVEGGIPKNIQYF,TGCAGCGTCGAAGGGGGGATCCCCAAAAACATTCAGTACTTC
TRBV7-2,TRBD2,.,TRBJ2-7,CASSLAAGGGIGQYF,TGTGCCAGCAGCCTCGCCGCGGGGGGTGGTATAGGGCAGTACTTC
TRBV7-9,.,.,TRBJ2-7,CASSPGTLLSYEQYF,TGTGCCAGCAGCCCAGGGACCCTCCTCTCCTACGAGCAGTACTTC
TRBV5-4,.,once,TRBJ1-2,CASSGDSFYGYTF,TGTGCCAGCAGCGGGGATTCTTTCTATGGCTACACCTTC
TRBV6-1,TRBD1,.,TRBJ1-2,CASSATGAPNYGYTF,TGTGCCAGCAGCGCGACAGGGGCCCCTAACTATGGCTACACCTTC
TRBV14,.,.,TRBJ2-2,CASSQVPGSTGELFF,TGTGCCAGCAGCCAAGTTCCGGGTAGCACCGGGGAGCTGTTTTTT
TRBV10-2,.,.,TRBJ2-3,CASSGQWIAKSTDTQYF,TGCGCCAGCAGTGGGCAGTGGATAGCGAAGTCCACAGATACGCAGTATTTT
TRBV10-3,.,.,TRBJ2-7,CAIRKLDTYEQYF,TGTGCCATCAGGAAGCTAGACACCTACGAGCAGTACTTC